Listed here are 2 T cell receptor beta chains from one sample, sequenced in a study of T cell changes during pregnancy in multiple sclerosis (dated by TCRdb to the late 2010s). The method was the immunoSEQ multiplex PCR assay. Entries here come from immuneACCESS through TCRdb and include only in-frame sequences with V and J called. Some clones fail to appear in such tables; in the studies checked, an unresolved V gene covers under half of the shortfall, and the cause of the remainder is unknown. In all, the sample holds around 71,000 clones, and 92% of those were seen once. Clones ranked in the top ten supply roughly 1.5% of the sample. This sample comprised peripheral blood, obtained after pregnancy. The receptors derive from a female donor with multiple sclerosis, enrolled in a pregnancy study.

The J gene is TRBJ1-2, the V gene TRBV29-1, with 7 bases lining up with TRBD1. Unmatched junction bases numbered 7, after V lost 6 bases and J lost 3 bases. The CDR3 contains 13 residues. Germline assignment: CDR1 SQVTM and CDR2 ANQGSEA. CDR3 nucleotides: TGCAGCGTCCTGACAGGGACGGACTATGGCTACACCTTC. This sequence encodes CSVLTGTDYGYTF.

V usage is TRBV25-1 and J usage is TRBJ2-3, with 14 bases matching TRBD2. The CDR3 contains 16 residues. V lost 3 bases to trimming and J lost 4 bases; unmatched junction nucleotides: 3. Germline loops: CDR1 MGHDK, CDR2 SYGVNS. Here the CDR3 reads CASSEGLAGAADTQYF. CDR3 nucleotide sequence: TGTGCCAGCAGTGAGGGACTAGCGGGAGCGGCAGATACGCAGTATTTT.